Sequencing of this TCR beta chain was carried out in a study of shared clonotypes between healthy human individuals. Study-level points and caveats: Several donors showed sharing of 4.5% to 6% of naive CD4 clonotypes. Among donors, clonotype sharing was expected to be affected by sequencing depth.

Of note for this clone: Its specificity is unknown.

At the deep level, the assay was run. Assay: immunoSEQ multiplex PCR; the TCRdb copy retains only in-frame clones and omits some. This sample carries 2 million or so clones, 85% to 95% of them seen once, and the ten largest clones take more than 0.1%. Trimming removed 5 bases at V and 1 base at J, with 12 bases between. The CDR3 totals 14 residues. The germline CDR1 and CDR2 sequences are MNHEY and SVGAGI. Sequencing used naive CD4+ T cells sorted from blood. Described subset: CD45RA+ positively selected. V gene TRBV6-5 combines with J gene TRBJ2-7, with D hard to call. The TCR originated in a man between 18 and 35 years old in good health. The CDR3 bases are TGTGCCAGCAGTACCGGACCGTGGTCCTACGAGCAGTACTTC. Translated, it gives CASSTGPWSYEQYF.